Below, 11 T cell receptor beta chains from the same sample are listed, as sequenced in a study of T cell repertoires in cytomegalovirus infection. MiXCR, applied by TCRdb to the reads, yields one record per CDR3 protein. Of fewer than 350,000 distinct CDR3 sequences listed, 17% were seen once; the top ten hold about 11%. Sequencing input: PBMCs. The source of these receptors is a human donor in good health (CMV status not recorded). Some clones in this sample may be carry-over from other donors' samples.

This clonotype occurred many times. The genes are TRBV7-2 and TRBJ1-5; 9 nucleotides match TRBD1. The J segment lost 5 bases and the V segment lost 4 bases, leaving 6 bases of the junction unmatched. CDR3 size: 15 residues. CDR1 is SGHTA, CDR2 FQGNSA, per germline. This CDR3 is CASSSGTGFDQPQHF. The DNA of the CDR3 is TGTGCCAGCAGCTCTGGGACAGGGTTCGATCAGCCCCAGCATTTT.

This chain joins TRBV7-2 and TRBJ2-5, with 8 nucleotides matching TRBD2. The V gene end was trimmed by 2 bases and the J gene end by 5 bases; junction bases not matched to a gene: 10. This CDR3 contains 16 residues. Germline CDR1 and CDR2: SGHTA and FQGNSA. Here the CDR3 reads CASSLMGRGDGETQYF. The DNA for the CDR3 is TGTGCCAGCAGCTTAATGGGGCGGGGGGATGGGGAGACCCAGTACTTC.

Worth noting for this clonotype: The junction differs from germline at one of its ends, possibly a read error. V usage is TRBV5-6 and J usage is TRBJ2-5, with TRBD2 as a possible D gene (6 bases). CDR1 SGHDT and CDR2 YYEEEE come from the germline V gene. This CDR3 is built from 14 residues. CDR3 DNA sequence: TGCGCCAGCAGAAGGAGGGGTCCGGGGGAGACCCAGTACTTC. It encodes CASRRRGPGETQYF.

This chain links TRBV19 with TRBJ2-2, with unresolved D. The CDR3 totals 14 residues. V gave up 3 bases and J gave up 1 base, with 6 bases separating them. CDR1 LNHDA and CDR2 SQIVND come from the germline V gene (reference sequence). This CDR3 is CASSIWENTGELFF. The CDR3 DNA reads TGTGCCAGTAGTATTTGGGAGAACACCGGGGAGCTGTTTTTT.

Many counts were recorded for this clonotype. Written as DNA, the CDR3 is TGTGCCAGCAGCTTAGCCGGGGTAAGCTCCTACGAGCAGTACTTC. It is translated as CASSLAGVSSYEQYF. The chain is built from TRBV7-2 and TRBJ2-7, with a tentative D call TRBD2 (5 bases). The CDR3 sequence is 15 residues long. V lost 0 bases, J lost 0 bases, and 9 bases lay in between. CDR1 SGHTA and CDR2 FQGNSA come from the germline V gene.

J is TRBJ2-2 and V is TRBV15, with 9 bases matching TRBD1. CDR1 and CDR2 from the germline V gene are LNHNV and YYDKDF (reference sequence). The ends lost 6 bases at V and 4 bases at J; junction bases unmatched: 3. The CDR3 has 14 residues. CDR3 sequence: CATRLDRGTGELFF. Written as DNA, the CDR3 is TGTGCCACCAGGCTGGACAGGGGCACCGGGGAGCTGTTTTTT.

There are a few counts of this clonotype. CDR3 DNA sequence: TGTGCCAGCAGTGGGCAGGGGCTCTCGAGCTCCTACGAGCAGTACTTC. Translating it yields CASSGQGLSSSYEQYF. V is TRBV2 and J is TRBJ2-7; D might be TRBD1 (6 bases). This CDR3 has 16 residues. The V end lost 4 bases, the J end lost 0 bases, and 16 bases lay between the germline ends. Germline loops: CDR1 SNHLY, CDR2 FYNNEI.

This clonotype was observed a handful of times. The junction differs from germline at one of its ends, possibly a read error. The gene calls are TRBV18 and TRBJ2-1; 7 bases agree with TRBD2. This CDR3 is 15 amino acids long. The germline V gene encodes CDR1 KGHSH and CDR2 LQKENI. CDR3 nucleotide sequence: TGTACCAGCTCCCGTGAGGGACTATTCTACAATGAGCAGTTCTTC. Translating gives CTSSREGLFYNEQFF.

The CDR3 bases are TGTGCCAGCAGTCCGGACAGGATGTACGGCTACACCTTC. It is translated as CASSPDRMYGYTF. The V and J genes are TRBV6-2 or TRBV6-3 and TRBJ1-2; 7 nucleotides agree with TRBD1. The V gene's germline CDR1 is MNHEY and CDR2 SVGEGT. Trimming cost V 5 bases and J 8 bases; bases outside gene matches: 8. The CDR3 totals 13 residues.

This clonotype was counted at least ten times. This sequence joins TRBV11-2 and TRBJ2-7; TRBD2 agrees at 10 bases. Germline V gene lookup returns CDR1 SGHAT and CDR2 FQNNGV. V shed 5 bases, J shed 4 bases, and the junction held 8 bases outside the gene matches. The CDR3 consists of 15 residues. The CDR3: CASSPSGGFTYEQYF. The CDR3 region has the DNA TGTGCCAGCAGCCCTAGCGGGGGCTTCACGTACGAGCAGTACTTC.

This clonotype was recorded at least ten times. V is TRBV20-1 and J is TRBJ1-6; D is uncertain. The CDR3 has 17 amino acids. The V gene lost 0 bases and the J gene lost 0 bases, with 12 bases spanning the gap. Germline-derived CDR1 and CDR2 are DFQATT and SNEGSKA (reference sequence). CDR3 region: CSARDTKESSYNSPLHF. DNA for the CDR3: TGCAGTGCTAGAGACACTAAGGAGAGCTCCTATAATTCACCCCTCCACTTT.